This T cell receptor beta chain was found in a study of blood T cell repertoires in COVID-19. Study information: Sites in the United States, Italy and Spain provided acute and convalescent COVID-19 samples. Sources were T cells, B-cell-depleted T cells, or PBMCs; the material itself was cDNA or gDNA.

Original data processing: Amplifying reference gene primers gave estimates of nucleated cell counts. The table came from immunoSEQ multiplex PCR; TCRdb's copy has only in-frame clones and leaves some out. That table is the source of V, J and clone size, and D and trimming were worked out from the DNA. In the table there are fewer than 130,000 clones, roughly 85% of which are singletons. Per the germline V gene, CDR1 is SGHTA and CDR2 is FQGNSA. V was pared by 9 bases and J by 5 bases, with 5 bases of the junction left unmatched. This CDR3 contains 14 residues. Sequencing was done on a sample of peripheral blood. The TCR was taken from a woman older than 75 with active or convalescent COVID-19. V and J are TRBV7-2 and TRBJ1-3, with 12 nucleotides matching TRBD1. The CDR3 bases are TGTGCCAGTTCCCGGGACAGGGGGCGAAACACCATATATTTT. This gives the protein CASSRDRGRNTIYF.